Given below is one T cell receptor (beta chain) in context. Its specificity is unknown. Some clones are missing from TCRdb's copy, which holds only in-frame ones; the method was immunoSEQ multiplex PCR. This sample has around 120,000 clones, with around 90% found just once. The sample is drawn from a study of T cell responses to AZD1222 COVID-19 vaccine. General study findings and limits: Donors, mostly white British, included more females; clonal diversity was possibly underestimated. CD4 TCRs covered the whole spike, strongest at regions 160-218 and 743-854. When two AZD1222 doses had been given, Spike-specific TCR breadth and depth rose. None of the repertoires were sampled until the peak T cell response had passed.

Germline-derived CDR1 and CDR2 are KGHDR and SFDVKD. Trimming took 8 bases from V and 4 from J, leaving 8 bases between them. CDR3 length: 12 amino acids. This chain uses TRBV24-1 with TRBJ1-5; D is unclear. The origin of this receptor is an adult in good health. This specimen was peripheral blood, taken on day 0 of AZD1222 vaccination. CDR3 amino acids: CATILENQPQHF. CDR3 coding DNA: TGTGCCACCATCCTTGAGAATCAGCCCCAGCATTTT.